Listed here is a single T cell receptor (beta chain). The data stem from a study of blood T cell repertoires in COVID-19. Study details: Acute-phase and convalescent COVID-19 samples originated in the United States, Italy and Spain. PBMCs, B-cell-depleted T cells, or T cells provided the cDNA or gDNA that made up the material.

Study processing details: From reference gene primer amplification, estimates of nucleated cell counts were derived. Sequenced by immunoSEQ multiplex PCR; TCRdb stores in-frame clones only, minus some. V and J calls and clone size are as listed in that table; D and trimming were resolved from the DNA. The sample holds approximately 220,000 clones, over 80% seen once. Germline V gene sequence: CDR1 MNHEY, CDR2 SVGAGI. J was trimmed by 8 bases and V by 2 bases; bases with no gene match: 8. CDR3 size: 15 residues. Sequenced input: peripheral blood. The sequence derives from a man aged 40-55 years with acute or convalescent COVID-19. The J gene is TRBJ2-1, the V gene TRBV6-5, with TRBD2 identical over 8 bases. For the CDR3, the DNA is TGTGCCAGCAGTTACCCCCAAGCGGGAGTGTATGAGCAGTTCTTC. Translation: CASSYPQAGVYEQFF.